The 30 T cell receptor beta chains given below trace back to one sample, sequenced in a study of metastatic and nonmetastatic thyroid tumors. TCRdb reanalyzed the PCR reads with MiXCR. The table lists over 30,000 clones, about 18% of them singletons. Every patient underwent thyroid surgery untreated. The sequencing input was blood. The receptors stem from a male donor with papillary thyroid cancer or a benign thyroid nodule (not recorded which). Some clones in this sample may be carry-over from other donors' samples.

The rearrangement links TRBV27 to TRBJ2-7; TRBD1 matches at 7 bases. V trimming: 0 bases; J trimming: 0 bases; junction bases outside the gene matches: 2. The germline V gene encodes CDR1 MNHEY and CDR2 SMNVEV (reference sequence). This CDR3 spans 15 amino acids. The CDR3 loop reads CASSLSGDSSYEQYF. The CDR3 region has the DNA TGTGCCAGCAGTTTATCTGGGGACAGCTCCTACGAGCAGTACTTC.

Notes on this clone: This may be a read error: a much more frequent sequence differs by one nucleotide. The V call is TRBV7-9, the J call TRBJ1-4, with D tentatively TRBD1 (5 bases). CDR3 length: 15 residues. V lost 10 bases to trimming and J lost 9 bases, with 24 bases between them. The germline gives CDR1 SEHNR, CDR2 FQNEAQ (reference sequence). The DNA of the CDR3 is TGTGCCATCACCGGGACGGGGAAGTATGGTAAAAAACTGTTTTTT. Encoded protein: CAITGTGKYGKKLFF.

This clone was recorded many times. V and J are TRBV20-1 and TRBJ2-3, with TRBD2 matching over 8 bases. Trimming took 2 bases from V and 2 from J; bases not matched to a gene: 3. CDR3 length: 14 residues. CDR1 and CDR2 from the germline V gene are DFQATT and SNEGSKA (reference sequence). CDR3: CSARIAGPTDTQYF. Written as DNA, the CDR3 is TGCAGTGCTAGAATAGCGGGGCCCACAGATACGCAGTATTTT.

In its sample, this clone was seen many times. The V gene is TRBV5-1, the J gene TRBJ2-7; 9 nucleotides line up with TRBD1. The CDR3 is 15 amino acids. The V and J ends lost 2 bases and 1 base, in that order; junction bases with no gene match: 4. Per germline, CDR1 SGHRS and CDR2 YFSETQ. The CDR3 spells CASSFSGQGSYEQYF. CDR3 nucleotides: TGCGCCAGCAGCTTTTCGGGACAGGGATCCTACGAGCAGTACTTC.

This clone occurred many times. The V gene is TRBV7-9, the J gene TRBJ1-1; D might be TRBD1 (5 bases). Germline CDR1 reads SEHNR; CDR2 reads FQNEAQ (reference sequence). Trimming stripped 1 base from V and 5 bases from J, with 23 bases between. The CDR3 length is 18 residues. The CDR3 loop reads CASSLEEGRRLSWTEAFF. The CDR3 nucleotides read TGTGCCAGCAGCTTAGAGGAGGGGCGGAGGTTGAGTTGGACTGAAGCTTTCTTT. Full variable domain (missing parts from reference TRBV7-9 and TRBJ1-1): DTGVSQNPRHKITKRGQNVTFRCDPISEHNRLYWYRQTLGQGPEFLTYFQNEAQLEKSRLLSDRFSAERPKGSFSTLEIQRTEQGDSAMYLCASSLEEGRRLSWTEAFFGQGTRLTVV.

This clone was detected many times. The J gene is TRBJ2-3, the V gene TRBV28; 8 bases agree with TRBD2. Per the germline V gene, CDR1 is MDHEN and CDR2 is SYDVKM. J lost 2 bases, V lost 4 bases, and 8 bases had no gene match. This CDR3 is 16 amino acids long. The CDR3 coding sequence is TGTGCCAGCAGTTCAATGACTAGCGAGTACACAGATACGCAGTATTTT. Translated, it gives CASSSMTSEYTDTQYF.

There are many counts of this clone. The rearrangement joins TRBV14 to TRBJ2-7; 10 bases fit TRBD2. J was trimmed by 2 bases and V by 2 bases; bases with no gene match: 9. The germline V gene has CDR1 SGHDN and CDR2 FVKESK. This CDR3 has 17 amino acids. The CDR3 spells CASSQRAGLAATYEQYF. The CDR3 DNA reads TGTGCCAGCAGCCAAAGAGCAGGACTAGCGGCAACCTACGAGCAGTACTTC.

This clone is classed as medium-sized. This sequence joins TRBV6-1 and TRBJ1-2; D is unresolved. CDR1 and CDR2 from the germline V gene are MNHNS and SASEGT. The V gene lost 6 bases and the J gene lost 3 bases, with 8 bases spanning the gap. The CDR3 is made up of 12 amino acids. CDR3 residues: CASRNWDYGYTF. In nucleotides, the CDR3 is TGTGCCAGCAGGAATTGGGACTATGGCTACACCTTC.

This clone was counted ten times or more. The chain employs TRBV7-9 and TRBJ2-1; D is undetermined. Germline assignment: CDR1 SEHNR and CDR2 FQNEAQ (reference sequence). Between the trimmed V and J ends, which lost 3 bases and 9 bases, there was a span of 6 bases. This CDR3 contains 11 residues. Here the CDR3 DNA reads TGTGCCAGCAGCTTTCTGAGTGAGCAGTTCTTC. Amino acid sequence: CASSFLSEQFF.

This clone showed up many times. The chain uses TRBV5-1 and TRBJ2-7; a weak D match, TRBD1 (5 bases). The CDR3 is 14 amino acids. Trimming stripped 0 bases from V and 6 bases from J, with 13 bases between. The germline gives CDR1 SGHRS, CDR2 YFSETQ. CDR3 DNA: TGCGCCAGCAGCTTGGAGGAATTTGGGGCCGAGCAGTACTTC. It translates to CASSLEEFGAEQYF.

This clone has more than one count but fewer than ten. Just one base apart from a much larger clone, this may be a read error. At the DNA level, this CDR3 is encoded by other sequences in the same sample as well. J is TRBJ2-7 and V is TRBV28, with 8 bases fitting TRBD2. Looked up from germline, CDR1 is MDHEN and CDR2 is SYDVKM. Germline trimming cut 6 bases from V and 3 bases from J; bases unmatched to any gene: 7. The CDR3 runs 14 residues. The CDR3 coding sequence is TGTGCCAGCAGACTACCCGGGACTAGCTACGAGCAGTACTTC. Its protein is CASRLPGTSYEQYF.

This clone was recorded many times. CDR3 amino acids: CATSSNTDTQYF. CDR3 nucleotides: TGTGCCACCAGTTCGAACACAGATACGCAGTATTTT. The chain links TRBV24-1 to TRBJ2-3, with D hard to call. The V end lost 6 bases, the J end lost 2 bases, and 5 bases lay between the germline ends. CDR1 KGHDR and CDR2 SFDVKD come from the germline V gene. CDR3 length: 12 residues.

Ten or more counts support this clone. Other DNA sequences in this specimen translate into the identical CDR3. J is TRBJ2-7 and V is TRBV30; 7 bases fit TRBD1. Germline values: CDR1 GTSNPN, CDR2 SVGIG (reference sequence). The CDR3 is made up of 16 amino acids. V was clipped by 3 bases and J by 3 bases; unmatched bases: 14. CDR3 bases: TGTGCCTGGAGGAACAGGGGAGTTTCGGTTCGCTACGAGCAGTACTTC. This sequence encodes CAWRNRGVSVRYEQYF.

The chain links TRBV4-3 to TRBJ1-6; no definite D call. This CDR3 spans 15 amino acids. V was clipped by 2 bases and J by 7 bases, with 12 bases between them. CDR1 is LGHNA and CDR2 is YSLEER in the germline V gene. Written as DNA, the CDR3 is TGCGCCAGCAGCCAAAAACCGTACCCGAATTCACCCCTCCACTTT. Its translation is CASSQKPYPNSPLHF.

The chain joins TRBV28 to TRBJ2-7; D may be TRBD1 or TRBD2 (5 bases each). The germline V and J ends were trimmed by 6 bases and 2 bases, with 17 bases remaining between them. This CDR3 has 15 residues. Germline CDR1 MDHEN, CDR2 SYDVKM. CDR3 loop: CASRKGGGLTYEQYF. CDR3 bases: TGTGCCAGCAGGAAGGGTGGGGGTCTTACCTACGAGCAGTACTTC.

V usage is TRBV20-1 and J usage is TRBJ1-4; 8 positions agree with TRBD1. The V gene end was trimmed by 5 bases and the J gene end by 2 bases; junction bases not matched to a gene: 1. The germline gives CDR1 DFQATT, CDR2 SNEGSKA (reference sequence). CDR3 length equals 13 residues. CDR3 coding DNA: TGCAGTGCTGGGACAGGTACTAATGAAAAACTGTTTTTT. Translated: CSAGTGTNEKLFF.

In this sample, this clone turned up many times. The chain is built from TRBV5-1 and TRBJ2-7; maybe TRBD2 (6 bases). CDR1 is SGHRS, CDR2 YFSETQ, per germline. The CDR3 runs 13 residues. V was shortened by 2 bases and J by 3 bases, with 9 bases between the two germline ends. Here the CDR3 reads CASSFSSVYEQYF. In DNA, the CDR3 is TGCGCCAGCAGCTTCTCTAGCGTCTACGAGCAGTACTTC.

This clone was picked up many times. Here the CDR3 DNA reads TGTGCCAGCAGCGTTGGCCAGAGCTACGAGCAGTACTTC. As protein: CASSVGQSYEQYF. The chain recombines TRBV9 with TRBJ2-7; D is unclear. Germline-derived CDR1 and CDR2 are SGDLS and YYNGEE. Trimming shortened V by 2 bases and J by 3 bases, and 9 bases separated the two germline ends. The CDR3 totals 13 residues. Full variable domain (missing parts from reference TRBV9 and TRBJ2-7): DSGVTQTPKHLITATGQRVTLRCSPRSGDLSVYWYQQSLDQGLQFLIQYYNGEERAKGNILERFSAQQFPDLHSELNLSSLELGDSALYFCASSVGQSYEQYFGPGTRLTVT.

The chain is built from TRBV28 and TRBJ2-7; the D gene could be TRBD1 or TRBD2 (5 bases each). Germline V gives CDR1 MDHEN, CDR2 SYDVKM. The length of the CDR3 is 15 residues. The V end lost 3 bases, the J end lost 6 bases, and 18 bases lay between the germline ends. This chain's CDR3 is CASSLRGTGVLEQYF. CDR3 sequence (DNA): TGTGCCAGCAGTTTGAGGGGCACTGGGGTTCTCGAGCAGTACTTC.

The chain combines TRBV20-1 with TRBJ2-5; D may match TRBD1 or TRBD2 (5 bases each). This CDR3 contains 13 residues. The V gene's germline CDR1 is DFQATT and CDR2 SNEGSKA (reference sequence). This chain's CDR3 is CNEKKGRGETQYF. CDR3 sequence (DNA): TGCAATGAGAAAAAGGGGCGCGGGGAGACCCAGTACTTC.

The V gene is TRBV5-1, the J gene TRBJ2-7, with D possibly matching TRBD2 (6 bases). Between the trimmed V and J ends, which lost 0 bases and 0 bases, there was a span of 13 bases. The germline gives CDR1 SGHRS, CDR2 YFSETQ. The CDR3 runs to 16 residues. The CDR3 bases are TGCGCCAGCAGCTTGGGTCTTGGGACTGACTCCTACGAGCAGTACTTC. This codes for CASSLGLGTDSYEQYF.

This chain joins TRBV6-1 and TRBJ2-7; D is perhaps TRBD2 (6 bases). Trimming shortened V by 7 bases and J by 6 bases, and 16 bases separated the two germline ends. Germline assignment: CDR1 MNHNS and CDR2 SASEGT. This CDR3 region has 13 residues. CDR3 nucleotides: TGTGCCAGCACATACCGTCTGGGGGGCGAGCAGTACTTC. Its protein is CASTYRLGGEQYF.

This clone was recorded many times. The chain combines TRBV5-4 with TRBJ2-3, with 11 bases lining up with TRBD2. The CDR3 runs to 17 residues. Germline trimming cut 0 bases from V and 4 bases from J; bases unmatched to any gene: 7. The germline CDR1 and CDR2 sequences are SGHNT and YYREEE (reference sequence). Written as DNA, the CDR3 is TGTGCCAGCAGCTTGGATTACGGGACTAGCGGCCCAGATACGCAGTATTTT. It is translated as CASSLDYGTSGPDTQYF.

This clone was found many times. The V call is TRBV7-2, the J call TRBJ2-3; TRBD2 matches at 12 bases. The CDR3 runs 16 residues. Losses at the gene ends were 2 bases for V and 2 bases for J; bases not matched to a gene: 2. Per the germline V gene, CDR1 is SGHTA and CDR2 is FQGNSA. The CDR3 reads CASSLLAGGHTDTQYF. The CDR3 DNA reads TGTGCCAGCAGCTTACTAGCGGGGGGGCACACAGATACGCAGTATTTT.

This clone was detected ten times or more. V and J are TRBV18 and TRBJ1-5; 7 bases line up with TRBD1. CDR1 is KGHSH, CDR2 LQKENI, per germline. V shed 3 bases and J 1 base; nucleotides not matched to a gene: 12. There are 18 residues in the CDR3. CDR3 in DNA: TGTGCCAGCTCACCCTCGGTCGAACAGGGGCTGAGCAATCAGCCCCAGCATTTT. Amino acid sequence: CASSPSVEQGLSNQPQHF. Together with reference TRBV18 and TRBJ1-5, the CDR3 gives the full variable domain: NAGVMQNPRHLVRRRGQEARLRCSPMKGHSHVYWYRQLPEEGLKFMVYLQKENIIDESGMPKERFSAEFPKEGPSILRIQQVVRGDSAAYFCASSPSVEQGLSNQPQHFGDGTRLSIL.

This clone was found many times. This sample also contains other DNA sequences that code for the same CDR3. The chain links TRBV7-9 to TRBJ1-4, with D possibly being TRBD1 (5 bases). This CDR3 region has 15 residues. Germline loops: CDR1 SEHNR, CDR2 FQNEAQ (reference sequence). The V end lost 4 bases, the J end lost 5 bases, and 14 bases lay between the germline ends. The CDR3, as DNA: TGTGCCAGCAGCTATGCGGCCAGGGTAAATGAAAAACTGTTTTTT. Encoded protein: CASSYAARVNEKLFF.

This chain joins TRBV7-9 and TRBJ1-2; D remains unclear. Germline loops: CDR1 SEHNR, CDR2 FQNEAQ (reference sequence). V dropped 5 bases and J dropped 2 bases, with 15 bases sitting between them. The CDR3 spans 15 residues. CDR3 nucleotide sequence: TGTGCCAGCAGCCAGACCGTGGTAGCCAACTATGGCTACACCTTC. Amino acids: CASSQTVVANYGYTF.

This clone was observed a handful of times. This chain uses TRBV6-2 or TRBV6-3 with TRBJ1-2; D may be TRBD1 (6 bases). In germline, CDR1 is MNHEY, CDR2 SVGEGT. V gave up 10 bases and J gave up 5 bases, with 14 bases separating them. The CDR3 is 12 residues long. CDR3 protein: CAISFTGYGYTF. The CDR3 bases are TGTGCCATTTCTTTTACAGGGTATGGCTACACCTTC.

This clone was picked up many times. The chain has TRBV2 and TRBJ2-5; D is undetermined. The V gene's germline CDR1 is SNHLY and CDR2 FYNNEI. V lost 5 bases and J lost 2, with 15 bases in between. The CDR3 extends over 15 amino acids. This CDR3 reads CASSPPRHAQETQYF. CDR3 coding DNA: TGTGCCAGCAGTCCTCCGCGACACGCACAAGAGACCCAGTACTTC.

In regard to this clone: A read error is likely, as this CDR3 ends without the conserved phenylalanine or tryptophan. The DNA is omitted, as the CDR3 cannot be located on it reliably, and the CDR3 follows TCRdb's listing. The chain carries TRBV7-8 and TRBJ2-4; the table's D call, TRBD2, was not checked against the DNA. The CDR3 adds up to 9 amino acids, both ends counted. CDR1 SGHVS and CDR2 FQNEAQ come from the germline V gene. CDR3 loop: CASSPGRGG.